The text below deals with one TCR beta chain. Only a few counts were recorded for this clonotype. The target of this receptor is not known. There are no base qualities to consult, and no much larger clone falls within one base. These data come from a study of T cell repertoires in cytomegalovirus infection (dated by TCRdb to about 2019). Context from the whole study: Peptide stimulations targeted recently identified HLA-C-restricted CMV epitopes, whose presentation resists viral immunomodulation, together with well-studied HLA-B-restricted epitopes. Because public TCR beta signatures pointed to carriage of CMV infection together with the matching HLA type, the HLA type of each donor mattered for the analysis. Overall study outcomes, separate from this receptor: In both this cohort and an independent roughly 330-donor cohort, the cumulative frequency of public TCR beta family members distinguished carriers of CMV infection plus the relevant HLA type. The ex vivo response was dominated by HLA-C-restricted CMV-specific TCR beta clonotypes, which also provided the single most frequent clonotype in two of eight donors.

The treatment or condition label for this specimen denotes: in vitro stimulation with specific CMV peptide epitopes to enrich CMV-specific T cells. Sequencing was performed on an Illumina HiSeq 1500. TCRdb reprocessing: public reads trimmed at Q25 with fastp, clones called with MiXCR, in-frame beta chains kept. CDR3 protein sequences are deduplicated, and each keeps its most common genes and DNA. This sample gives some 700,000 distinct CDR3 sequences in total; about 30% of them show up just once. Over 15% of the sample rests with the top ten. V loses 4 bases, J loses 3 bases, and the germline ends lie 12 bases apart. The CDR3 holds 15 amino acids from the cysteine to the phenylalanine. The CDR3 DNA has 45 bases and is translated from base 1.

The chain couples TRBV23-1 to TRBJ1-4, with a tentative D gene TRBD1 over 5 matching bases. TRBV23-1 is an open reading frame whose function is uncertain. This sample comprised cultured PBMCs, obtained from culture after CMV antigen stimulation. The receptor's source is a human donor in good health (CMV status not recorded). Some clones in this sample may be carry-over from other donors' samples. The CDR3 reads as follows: CASSPSAGANEKLFF. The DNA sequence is TGCGCCAGCAGTCCTTCGGCGGGGGCTAATGAAAAACTGTTTTTT.